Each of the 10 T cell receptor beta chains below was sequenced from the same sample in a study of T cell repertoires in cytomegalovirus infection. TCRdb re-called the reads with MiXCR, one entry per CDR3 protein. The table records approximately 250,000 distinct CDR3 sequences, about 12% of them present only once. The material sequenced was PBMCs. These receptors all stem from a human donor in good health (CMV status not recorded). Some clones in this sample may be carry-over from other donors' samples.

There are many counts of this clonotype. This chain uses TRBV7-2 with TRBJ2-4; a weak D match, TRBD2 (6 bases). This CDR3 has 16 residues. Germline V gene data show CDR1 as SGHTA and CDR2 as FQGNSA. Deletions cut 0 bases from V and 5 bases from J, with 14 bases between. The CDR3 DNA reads TGTGCCAGCAGCTTAGCGCTAAGCTCGGGGGAAAACATTCAGTACTTC. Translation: CASSLALSSGENIQYF.

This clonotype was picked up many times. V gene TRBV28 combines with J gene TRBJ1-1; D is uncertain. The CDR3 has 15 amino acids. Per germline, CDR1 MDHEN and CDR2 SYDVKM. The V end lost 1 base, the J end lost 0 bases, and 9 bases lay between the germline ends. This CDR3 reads CASSLLEPMNTEAFF. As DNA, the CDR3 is TGTGCCAGCAGTTTATTGGAGCCGATGAACACTGAAGCTTTCTTT.

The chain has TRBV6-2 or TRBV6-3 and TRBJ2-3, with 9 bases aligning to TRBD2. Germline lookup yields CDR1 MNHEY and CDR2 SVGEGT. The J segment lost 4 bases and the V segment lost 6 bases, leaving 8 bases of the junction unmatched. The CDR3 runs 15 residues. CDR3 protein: CASSPWASGADTQYF. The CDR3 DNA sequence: TGTGCCAGCAGCCCCTGGGCTAGCGGGGCAGATACGCAGTATTTT.

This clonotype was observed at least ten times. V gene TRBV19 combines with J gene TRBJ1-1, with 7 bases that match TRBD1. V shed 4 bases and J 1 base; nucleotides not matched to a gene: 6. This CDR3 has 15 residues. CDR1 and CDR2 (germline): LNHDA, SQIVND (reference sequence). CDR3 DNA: TGTGCCAGTAGTACCCTACCAGGGGGGAACACTGAAGCTTTCTTT. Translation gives CASSTLPGGNTEAFF.

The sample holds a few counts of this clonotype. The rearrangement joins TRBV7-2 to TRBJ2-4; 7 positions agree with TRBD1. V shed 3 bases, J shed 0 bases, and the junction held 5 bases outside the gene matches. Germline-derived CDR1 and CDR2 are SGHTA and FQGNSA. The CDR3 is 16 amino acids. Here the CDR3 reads CASSFDRALAKNIQYF. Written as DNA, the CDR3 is TGTGCCAGCAGCTTTGACAGGGCTCTAGCCAAAAACATTCAGTACTTC.

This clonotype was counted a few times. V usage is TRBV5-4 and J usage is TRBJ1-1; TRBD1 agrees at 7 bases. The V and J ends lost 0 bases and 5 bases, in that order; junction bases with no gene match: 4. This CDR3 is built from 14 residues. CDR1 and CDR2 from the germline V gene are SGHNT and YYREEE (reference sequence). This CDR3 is CASSLGQGRTEAFF. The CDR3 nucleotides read TGTGCCAGCAGCTTGGGACAGGGAAGGACTGAAGCTTTCTTT.

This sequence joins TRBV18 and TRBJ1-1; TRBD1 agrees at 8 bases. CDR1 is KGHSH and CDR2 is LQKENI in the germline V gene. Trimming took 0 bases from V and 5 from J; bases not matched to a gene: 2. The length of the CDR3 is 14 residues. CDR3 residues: CASSPPRGPTEAFF. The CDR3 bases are TGTGCCAGCTCACCACCCAGGGGGCCGACTGAAGCTTTCTTT.

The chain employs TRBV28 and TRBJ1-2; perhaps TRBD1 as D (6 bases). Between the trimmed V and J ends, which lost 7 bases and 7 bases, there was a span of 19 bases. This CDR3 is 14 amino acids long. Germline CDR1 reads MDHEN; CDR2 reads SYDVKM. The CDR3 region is CASTFRGTGPGYTF. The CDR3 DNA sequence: TGTGCCAGCACCTTCCGAGGTACAGGGCCTGGCTACACCTTC.

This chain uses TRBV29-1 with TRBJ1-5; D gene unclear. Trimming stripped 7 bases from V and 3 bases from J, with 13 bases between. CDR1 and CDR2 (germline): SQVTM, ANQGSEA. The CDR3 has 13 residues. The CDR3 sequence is CSALLSDNQPQHF. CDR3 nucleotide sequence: TGCAGCGCTCTTCTAAGTGACAATCAGCCCCAGCATTTT.

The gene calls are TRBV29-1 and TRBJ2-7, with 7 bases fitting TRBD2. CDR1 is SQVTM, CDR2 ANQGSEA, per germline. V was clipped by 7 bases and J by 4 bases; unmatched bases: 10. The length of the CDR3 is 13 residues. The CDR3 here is CSGGAGSLYEQYF. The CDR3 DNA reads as TGCAGCGGCGGAGCGGGGAGCTTGTACGAGCAGTACTTC.